What follows are 14 T cell receptor beta chains derived from one specimen sequenced in a study of blood T cell repertoires in COVID-19. TCRdb keeps only in-frame clones here, not all; method: immunoSEQ multiplex PCR. Of about 480,000 clones listed, 75% to 90% are singletons. The sample taken for sequencing was peripheral blood. These receptors were collected from a man aged 18-30 years with COVID-19, enrolled during active disease.

This chain joins TRBV3-1 (or the pseudogene TRBV3-2) and TRBJ1-6, with 7 nucleotides matching TRBD1. V gave up 8 bases and J gave up 14 bases; unmatched junction bases: 9. The CDR3 extends over 12 amino acids. CDR1 is LGHDT and CDR2 is YNNKEL in the germline V gene (reference sequence). CDR3 DNA sequence: TGTGCCAGCGGTACAGGGGAGGTGTCCCTCCACTTT. It is translated as CASGTGEVSLHF.

J is TRBJ2-3 and V is TRBV3-1 (or the pseudogene TRBV3-2); tentative D call: TRBD1 (6 bases). Between the trimmed V and J ends, which lost 0 bases and 2 bases, there was a span of 15 bases. CDR3 length equals 17 residues. Looked up from germline, CDR1 is LGHDT and CDR2 is YNNKEL (reference sequence). The CDR3 DNA follows: TGTGCCAGCAGCCAAGATATGGCGGCAGGGGTCACAGATACGCAGTATTTT. Translating it yields CASSQDMAAGVTDTQYF.

The rearrangement uses TRBV19 and TRBJ1-2, with TRBD1 as a possible D gene (6 bases). Trimming removed 4 bases at V and 8 bases at J, with 14 bases between. Germline V gives CDR1 LNHDA, CDR2 SQIVND (reference sequence). This CDR3 comprises 13 residues. In DNA form, the CDR3 reads TGTGCCAGTAGTACGGTCGGGGGGGCCGGCTACACCTTC. It codes for CASSTVGGAGYTF.

V gene TRBV4-2 combines with J gene TRBJ2-7; D remains unclear. The CDR3 consists of 14 residues. Germline CDR1 and CDR2: LGHNA and YNFKEQ. Deletions cut 6 bases from V and 5 bases from J, with 17 bases between. The CDR3 nucleotides read TGTGCCAGCAGTTTGGTAACCCTTTCGGACGAGCAGTACTTC. It encodes CASSLVTLSDEQYF.

J is TRBJ2-1 and V is TRBV9, with a tentative D call TRBD2 (5 bases). Germline V CDR1 and CDR2: SGDLS, YYNGEE. The CDR3 length is 15 residues. V was trimmed by 5 bases and J by 5 bases, leaving 17 bases between them. The CDR3 DNA reads as TGTGCCAGCAGTCTCGGAACAGCGGCTAACAATGAGCAGTTCTTC. Translation: CASSLGTAANNEQFF.

The rearrangement uses TRBV4-2 and TRBJ1-1; no clear D gene. The CDR3 runs to 14 residues. V dropped 1 base and J dropped 1 base, with 7 bases sitting between them. Germline V CDR1 and CDR2: LGHNA, YNFKEQ. The CDR3 DNA sequence: TGTGCCAGCAGCCAAGGTGAGGGGAACACTGAAGCTTTCTTT. Its protein is CASSQGEGNTEAFF.

The chain recombines TRBV3-1 (or the pseudogene TRBV3-2) with TRBJ1-1, with 7 positions matching TRBD1. V shed 2 bases and J 7 bases; nucleotides not matched to a gene: 7. This CDR3 contains 14 residues. Germline assignment: CDR1 LGHDT and CDR2 YNNKEL (reference sequence). CDR3 in amino acids: CASSQLGTEGEAFF. The CDR3 DNA reads as TGTGCCAGCAGCCAATTAGGGACAGAAGGTGAAGCTTTCTTT.

The V call is TRBV9, the J call TRBJ1-3, with 8 bases that match TRBD1. The CDR3 is made up of 16 amino acids. CDR1 and CDR2 (germline): SGDLS, YYNGEE. The J segment lost 0 bases and the V segment lost 4 bases, leaving 6 bases of the junction unmatched. This CDR3 reads CASSPGTGLSGNTIYF. CDR3 nucleotide sequence: TGTGCCAGCAGCCCTGGGACAGGACTCTCTGGAAACACCATATATTTT. Variable domain in full (rest from reference TRBV9 and TRBJ1-3): DSGVTQTPKHLITATGQRVTLRCSPRSGDLSVYWYQQSLDQGLQFLIQYYNGEERAKGNILERFSAQQFPDLHSELNLSSLELGDSALYFCASSPGTGLSGNTIYFGEGSWLTVV.

The chain employs TRBV19 and TRBJ1-5; D gene uncertain. V was cut by 6 bases and J by 2 bases, with 11 bases left in between. CDR1 LNHDA and CDR2 SQIVND come from the germline V gene (reference sequence). There are 14 residues in the CDR3. The CDR3 DNA reads as TGTGCCAGTAGGAGGGAAATGCGCAATCAGCCCCAGCATTTT. It is translated as CASRREMRNQPQHF.

V usage is TRBV13 and J usage is TRBJ2-3; the match to TRBD2 covers 14 bases. The germline CDR1 and CDR2 sequences are PRHDT and FYEKMQ (reference sequence). The ends lost 5 bases at V and 1 base at J; junction bases unmatched: 11. The length of the CDR3 is 19 residues. This chain's CDR3 is CASSLGLAGVARGTDTQYF. As DNA, the CDR3 is TGTGCCAGCAGCCTGGGACTAGCGGGAGTGGCTAGGGGCACAGATACGCAGTATTTT.

J is TRBJ2-1 and V is TRBV11-2; perhaps TRBD2 as D (5 bases). The CDR3 loop spans 14 amino acids. With 1 base removed from V and 8 bases from J, the gap between germline ends came to 12 bases. The germline CDR1 and CDR2 sequences are SGHAT and FQNNGV. The CDR3 DNA reads as TGTGCCAGCAGCTTAGGGGTAGCGATGGATGAGCAGTTCTTC. Its protein is CASSLGVAMDEQFF.

The rearrangement links TRBV7-9 to TRBJ2-1, with TRBD2 matching over 10 bases. This CDR3 is 15 amino acids long. The trim removed 4 bases at V and 2 bases at J, leaving 2 bases unmatched. Per germline, CDR1 SEHNR and CDR2 FQNEAQ (reference sequence). The CDR3 reads CASSSTSGAYNEQFF. The CDR3 DNA follows: TGTGCCAGCAGCTCAACTAGCGGGGCCTACAATGAGCAGTTCTTC. Combining the CDR3 with reference TRBV7-9 and TRBJ2-1 gives the whole variable domain DTGVSQNPRHKITKRGQNVTFRCDPISEHNRLYWYRQTLGQGPEFLTYFQNEAQLEKSRLLSDRFSAERPKGSFSTLEIQRTEQGDSAMYLCASSSTSGAYNEQFFGPGTRLTVL.

This clone was detected only once. The CDR3 DNA is TGTGCCAGCAGGAACAGGGGGACCCAGTACTTC. It is translated as CASRNRGTQYF. The rearrangement uses TRBV19 and TRBJ2-5, with TRBD1 matching 7 bases. This CDR3 spans 11 amino acids. Germline V gene sequence: CDR1 LNHDA, CDR2 SQIVND (reference sequence). V shed 9 bases and J 7 bases; nucleotides not matched to a gene: 5.

The chain carries TRBV5-4 and TRBJ1-2; no definite D call. The CDR3 has 15 residues. Germline lookup yields CDR1 SGHNT and CDR2 YYREEE (reference sequence). Trimming cost V 1 base and J 8 bases, with 18 bases left between them. In DNA form, the CDR3 reads TGTGCCAGCAGCTTGTCGGGTTTCCGCGGTTGGGGCTACACCTTC. It encodes CASSLSGFRGWGYTF. The complete variable domain, with remaining parts taken from reference TRBV5-4 and TRBJ1-2, reads ETGVTQSPTHLIKTRGQQVTLRCSSQSGHNTVSWYQQALGQGPQFIFQYYREEENGRGNFPPRFSGLQFPNYSSELNVNALELDDSALYLCASSLSGFRGWGYTFGSGTRLTVV.